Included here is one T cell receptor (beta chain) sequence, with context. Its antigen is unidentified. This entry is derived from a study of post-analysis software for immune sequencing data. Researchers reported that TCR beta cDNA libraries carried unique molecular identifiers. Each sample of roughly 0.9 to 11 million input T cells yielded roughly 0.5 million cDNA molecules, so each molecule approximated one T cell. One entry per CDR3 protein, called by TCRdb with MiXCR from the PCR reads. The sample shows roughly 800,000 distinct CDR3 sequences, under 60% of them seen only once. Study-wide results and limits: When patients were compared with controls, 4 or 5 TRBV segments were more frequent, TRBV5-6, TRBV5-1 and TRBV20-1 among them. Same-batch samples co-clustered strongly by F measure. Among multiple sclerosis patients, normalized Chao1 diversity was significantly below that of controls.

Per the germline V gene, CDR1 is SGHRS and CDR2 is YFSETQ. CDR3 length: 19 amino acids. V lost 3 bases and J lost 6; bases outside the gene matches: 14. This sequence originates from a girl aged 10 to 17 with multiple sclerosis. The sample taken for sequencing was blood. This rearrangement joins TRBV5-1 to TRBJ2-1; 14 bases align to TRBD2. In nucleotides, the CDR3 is TGCGCCAGCAGCTCCCGCCCTTCCGGGACTAGCGGGAGTTCCAATGAGCAGTTCTTC. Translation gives CASSSRPSGTSGSSNEQFF.